The count of the clone carrying this T cell receptor (beta chain) is one. From germline, CDR1 is SGHNT and CDR2 YYREEE (reference sequence). The CDR3 is 15 residues long. The V gene end was trimmed by 2 bases and the J gene end by 7 bases; junction bases not matched to a gene: 6. The entry originates in a study of shared T cell receptors in the human thymus. TCRdb's table, derived via immunoSEQ multiplex PCR, lists solely in-frame clones and lacks some. Among over 650,000 clones listed, more than 75% were seen once. The same specimen was also included in a second study, on human thymus T cells. According to that study: Having surgery to correct congenital heart defects, healthy Finnish infants acted as the donors. Corrective cardiac operations yielded the resected thymus tissue. Reports from related research described highly overlapping thymic repertoires among unrelated individuals.

The sequencing sample was made of thymocytes. The chain combines TRBV5-4 with TRBJ1-4, with 9 bases fitting TRBD1. This TCR derives from a boy under three years old with a congenital heart defect. In DNA, the CDR3 is TGTGCCAGCAGCTTTACCGGACAGGGGATTGAAAAACTGTTTTTT. Encoded protein: CASSFTGQGIEKLFF.